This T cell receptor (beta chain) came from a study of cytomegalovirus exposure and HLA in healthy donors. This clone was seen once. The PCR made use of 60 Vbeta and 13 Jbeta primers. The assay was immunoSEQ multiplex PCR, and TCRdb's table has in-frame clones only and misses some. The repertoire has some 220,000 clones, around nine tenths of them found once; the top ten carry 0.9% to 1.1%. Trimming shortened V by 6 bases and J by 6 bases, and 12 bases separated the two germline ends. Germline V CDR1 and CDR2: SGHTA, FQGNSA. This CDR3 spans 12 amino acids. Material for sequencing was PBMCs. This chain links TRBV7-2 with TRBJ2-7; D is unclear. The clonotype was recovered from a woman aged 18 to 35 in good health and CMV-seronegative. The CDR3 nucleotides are TGTGCCAGCAGACTCAATGGTGGCGAGCAGTACTTC. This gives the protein CASRLNGGEQYF.